The clone carrying this T cell receptor (beta chain) was seen a single time. Assay: immunoSEQ multiplex PCR; the TCRdb copy retains only in-frame clones and omits some. The table lists tens of thousands of clones, roughly 84% of them singletons. V was shortened by 5 bases and J by 7 bases, with 17 bases between the two germline ends. Germline V gene sequence: CDR1 LGHNA, CDR2 YNFKEQ. This CDR3 is 14 amino acids long. The sample belongs to a study of Tregs in tolerant kidney transplant recipients. The sample consisted of CD4+ T cells from blood. This clonotype originated in a human donor in good health. V gene TRBV4-2 combines with J gene TRBJ1-2; D is unclear. For the CDR3, the DNA is TGTGCCAGCAGCTTGGAAGTAGGGAGGCCTGGCTACACCTTC. Amino acids: CASSLEVGRPGYTF.